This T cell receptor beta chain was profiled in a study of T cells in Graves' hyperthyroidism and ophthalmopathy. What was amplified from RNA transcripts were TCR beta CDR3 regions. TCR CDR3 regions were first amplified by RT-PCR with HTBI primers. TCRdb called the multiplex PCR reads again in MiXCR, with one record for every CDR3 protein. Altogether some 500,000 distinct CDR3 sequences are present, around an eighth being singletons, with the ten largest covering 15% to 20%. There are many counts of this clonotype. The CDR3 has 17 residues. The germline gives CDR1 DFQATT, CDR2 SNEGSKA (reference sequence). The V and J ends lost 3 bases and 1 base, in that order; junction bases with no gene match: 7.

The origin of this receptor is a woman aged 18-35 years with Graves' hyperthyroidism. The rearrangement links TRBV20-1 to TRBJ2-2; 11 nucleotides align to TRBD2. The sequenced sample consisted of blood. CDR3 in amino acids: CSASLGGLAVNTGELFF. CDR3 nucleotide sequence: TGCAGTGCTAGTCTTGGGGGACTAGCGGTGAACACCGGGGAGCTGTTTTTT.